The source of this T cell receptor beta chain is a study of T cells in Graves' hyperthyroidism and ophthalmopathy. As for the study in general: Once the initial diagnosis was made, peripheral blood was obtained before any treatment.

The CDR3 has 13 amino acids. V lost 5 bases and J 6 bases, leaving 13 bases between the germline ends. Germline CDR1 reads SGHRS; CDR2 reads YFSETQ. Amplified TCR beta CDR3 regions came from RNA transcripts. Primed by the HTBI set, a first-round RT-PCR was run on the TCR CDR3. One entry per CDR3 protein results from TCRdb running MiXCR on the multiplex PCR reads. The table shows hundreds of thousands of distinct CDR3 sequences, with roughly 15% occurring only once. Duration under 3 months, a NOSPECS grade of at least 4, and a Clinical Activity Score of at least 3 characterized the ophthalmopathy patients.

The V and J genes are TRBV5-1 and TRBJ2-3; D is uncertain. The sequence derives from a woman in her thirties or forties with Graves' ophthalmopathy. The sequenced material came from blood. This CDR3 reads CASRLEGEDTQYF. The CDR3 bases are TGCGCCAGCAGGCTTGAAGGAGAGGATACGCAGTATTTT.